The 31 T cell receptor beta chains presented below share a single source sample, sequenced in a study of blood T cell repertoires in COVID-19 (dated by TCRdb to the early 2020s). Library creation used the immunoSEQ multiplex PCR assay. TCRdb re-hosts the immuneACCESS table, in-frame sequences only. Its copies lack some clones; in the studies checked, an unresolved V gene accounts for under half of them, and the cause for the rest is not known. The sample table records approximately 170,000 clones; 70% to 90% of these occur just once. The biggest ten clones account for 1.1% of the sample. Material for sequencing was peripheral blood. All receptors derive from a man younger than 45 with acute or convalescent COVID-19.

The genes are TRBV6-2 or TRBV6-3 and TRBJ2-1; possibly TRBD1 for D (5 bases). Germline CDR1 is MNHEY and CDR2 is SVGEGT. The CDR3 runs 13 residues. Trimming shortened V by 6 bases and J by 9 bases, and 15 bases separated the two germline ends. DNA for the CDR3: TGTGCCAGCAGCCCAATCCAGGGCGGTGAGCAGTTCTTC. Encoded protein: CASSPIQGGEQFF.

This clone was counted a few times. The chain recombines TRBV29-1 with TRBJ1-2; TRBD1 matches 8 bases. The CDR3 runs to 13 residues. Germline V gene data show CDR1 as SQVTM and CDR2 as ANQGSEA. V lost 6 bases and J lost 6; bases outside the gene matches: 9. CDR3 in DNA: TGCAGCGTACTCCGGGACAGGCGTGATGGCTACACCTTC. Protein product: CSVLRDRRDGYTF.

V usage is TRBV20-1 and J usage is TRBJ2-7; possibly TRBD2 for D (6 bases). The germline V gene encodes CDR1 DFQATT and CDR2 SNEGSKA (reference sequence). The V gene lost 3 bases and the J gene lost 2 bases, with 17 bases spanning the gap. This CDR3 has 15 amino acids. CDR3 sequence (DNA): TGCAGTGCTAGTAATGAAGGTAGCGGCACCTACGAGCAGTACTTC. Its translation: CSASNEGSGTYEQYF.

The chain links TRBV6-1 to TRBJ1-3, with D perhaps TRBD1 (6 bases). This CDR3 is 17 amino acids long. Trimming removed 3 bases from V and 0 bases from J, with 15 bases in between. Germline V gene data show CDR1 as MNHNS and CDR2 as SASEGT. CDR3 DNA sequence: TGTGCCAGCAGTGAGATGGGGGCAATCTACTCTGGAAACACCATATATTTT. It yields the protein CASSEMGAIYSGNTIYF.

For this clone: At one of its ends the junction is not consistent with the germline gene, which may arise from a read error. The rearrangement links TRBV19 to TRBJ1-1; TRBD1 is a possible D gene (5 bases). CDR3 size: 16 residues. From germline, CDR1 is LNHDA and CDR2 SQIVND (reference sequence). The CDR3 is CASSAGSRGVNAEAFF. CDR3 in DNA: TGTGCCAGTAGCGCCGGCTCTAGGGGCGTGAACGCTGAAGCTTTCTTT.

The genes are TRBV30 and TRBJ1-6; possible D gene TRBD1, 6 bases. Trimming removed 3 bases from V and 6 bases from J, with 15 bases in between. CDR1 is GTSNPN and CDR2 is SVGIG in the germline V gene (reference sequence). This CDR3 has 15 amino acids. The CDR3 nucleotides read TGTGCCTGGAGCGGGATGGGCAGGGGTAATTCACCCCTCCACTTT. Protein sequence: CAWSGMGRGNSPLHF.

As to this clone: Other DNA sequences of this sample code for an identical CDR3. The chain recombines TRBV7-9 with TRBJ1-2, with 8 bases identical to TRBD1. Germline assignment: CDR1 SEHNR and CDR2 FQNEAQ (reference sequence). There are 14 residues in the CDR3. Trimming at V came to 3 bases and at J to 2 bases, leaving 2 bases not matched to a gene. In DNA form, the CDR3 reads TGTGCCAGCAGCTTTGGACAGGGAAACTATGGCTACACCTTC. Protein sequence: CASSFGQGNYGYTF.

The J gene is TRBJ1-5, the V gene TRBV15; D uncertain. Looked up from germline, CDR1 is LNHNV and CDR2 is YYDKDF (reference sequence). The CDR3 runs to 14 residues. With 3 bases removed from V and 6 bases from J, the gap between germline ends came to 12 bases. Here the CDR3 reads CATSSGLEPQPQHF. CDR3 DNA sequence: TGTGCCACCAGCAGCGGTCTGGAGCCTCAGCCCCAGCATTTT.

This clone was counted many times. This chain connects TRBV7-8 to TRBJ2-2; 7 bases are a match to TRBD2. From germline, CDR1 is SGHVS and CDR2 FQNEAQ. Losses at the gene ends were 5 bases for V and 5 bases for J; bases not matched to a gene: 8. The CDR3 covers 15 residues. DNA of the CDR3: TGTGCCAGCAGCCCCCGACTAGCAGCGACCGGGGAGCTGTTTTTT. Amino acids: CASSPRLAATGELFF.

The V call is TRBV5-1, the J call TRBJ1-1; 7 bases align to TRBD1. The V gene's germline CDR1 is SGHRS and CDR2 YFSETQ. The CDR3 has 13 amino acids. V lost 7 bases, J lost 5 bases, and 8 bases stayed unmatched. This chain's CDR3 is CASAIQGETEAFF. In nucleotides, the CDR3 is TGCGCCAGCGCCATCCAGGGGGAGACTGAAGCTTTCTTT.

CDR3 protein: CASSIVLQPAYEQYF. CDR3 nucleotide sequence: TGTGCCAGTAGTATAGTTTTACAGCCAGCCTACGAGCAGTACTTC. V and J are TRBV19 and TRBJ2-7; D gene uncertain. CDR1 and CDR2 from the germline V gene are LNHDA and SQIVND (reference sequence). This CDR3 region has 15 residues. Trimming took 1 base from V and 2 from J, leaving 12 bases between them.

CDR3: CASSLREGANTEAFF. In DNA, the CDR3 is TGTGCCAGCAGCTTAAGGGAGGGTGCGAACACTGAAGCTTTCTTT. This rearrangement joins TRBV11-1 to TRBJ1-1; D gene unclear. CDR1 and CDR2 from the germline V gene are SGHAT and FQDESV (reference sequence). The germline V and J ends were trimmed by 2 bases and 1 base, with 11 bases remaining between them. The CDR3 has 15 amino acids.

The V gene is TRBV18, the J gene TRBJ2-7; 9 bases map to TRBD2. CDR1 is KGHSH, CDR2 LQKENI, per germline. The CDR3 loop spans 19 amino acids. The junction had 15 bases not matched to a gene; V was cut back by 1 base and J by 2 bases. CDR3 residues: CASSPLPGLAPLPTYEQYF. The CDR3 coding sequence is TGTGCCAGCTCACCACTACCGGGACTAGCACCCCTCCCTACCTACGAGCAGTACTTC.

The chain combines TRBV4-1 with TRBJ2-1; 9 bases match TRBD1. CDR1 is MGHRA, CDR2 YSYEKL, per germline. The CDR3 spans 15 residues. V gave up 3 bases and J gave up 7 bases; unmatched junction bases: 7. The DNA of the CDR3 is TGCGCCAGCAGCCAGCCGGGACAGGGAGGGAATGAGCAGTTCTTC. Translation: CASSQPGQGGNEQFF.

The CDR3 sequence: CASMGQTGTEAFF. DNA of the CDR3: TGTGCCAGCATGGGGCAGACGGGCACTGAAGCTTTCTTT. This chain links TRBV11-2 with TRBJ1-1, with a possible D match to TRBD1 (5 bases). This CDR3 comprises 13 residues. Trimming took 7 bases from V and 4 from J, leaving 13 bases between them. Germline V gives CDR1 SGHAT, CDR2 FQNNGV.

The chain is built from TRBV7-3 and TRBJ2-2; D is uncertain. Germline V gene data show CDR1 as SGHTA and CDR2 as FQGTGA. The CDR3 spans 16 residues. The V end was cut by 1 base, the J end by 6 bases, with 15 bases between. CDR3 nucleotides: TGTGCCAGCAGCTTAAATGGCCCTAGAAGTTCCGGGGAGCTGTTTTTT. It yields the protein CASSLNGPRSSGELFF. Complete variable domain (other parts from reference TRBV7-3 and TRBJ2-2): GAGVSQTPSNKVTEKGKYVELRCDPISGHTALYWYRQSLGQGPEFLIYFQGTGAADDSGLPNDRFFAVRPEGSVSTLKIQRTERGDSAVYLCASSLNGPRSSGELFFGEGSRLTVL.

This rearrangement joins TRBV6-5 to TRBJ2-7, with D perhaps TRBD1 (6 bases). Trimming left V 7 bases short and J 1 base short, with 14 bases between. This CDR3 is built from 14 residues. Germline assignment: CDR1 MNHEY and CDR2 SVGAGI. CDR3: CASTKLTGSYEQYF. The CDR3 DNA sequence: TGTGCCAGCACCAAACTGACAGGATCCTACGAGCAGTACTTC.

This chain joins TRBV5-8 and TRBJ2-1; D is undetermined. The CDR3 totals 14 residues. Germline lookup yields CDR1 SGHTS and CDR2 YDEGEE. Trimming left V 7 bases short and J 1 base short, with 12 bases between. The CDR3 region has the DNA TGTGCCAGCGCCCTCGCTGAGTCCTACAATGAGCAGTTCTTC. It codes for CASALAESYNEQFF.

V and J are TRBV5-1 and TRBJ1-2, with D uncertain. The germline V gene has CDR1 SGHRS and CDR2 YFSETQ. The CDR3 loop spans 13 amino acids. Trimming took 2 bases from V and 1 from J, leaving 6 bases between them. The CDR3, as DNA: TGCGCCAGCAGCTTAGCGGTTAACTATGGCTACACCTTC. The encoded protein is CASSLAVNYGYTF.

This rearrangement joins TRBV6-6 to TRBJ1-5; a weak D match, TRBD1 (5 bases). The germline V and J ends were trimmed by 6 bases and 6 bases, with 12 bases remaining between them. Germline values: CDR1 MNHNY, CDR2 SVGAGI (reference sequence). The CDR3 loop spans 13 amino acids. The CDR3 protein is CASSQGSSQPQHF. The CDR3 nucleotides read TGTGCCAGCAGCCAGGGATCCAGTCAGCCCCAGCATTTT.

This clone was observed once. The J gene is TRBJ1-6, the V gene TRBV19, with D perhaps TRBD1 (5 bases). The germline V gene has CDR1 LNHDA and CDR2 SQIVND (reference sequence). V lost 6 bases and J lost 3, with 12 bases in between. The CDR3 sequence is 15 residues long. CDR3 protein: CASRIRDFYNSPLHF. Here the CDR3 DNA reads TGTGCCAGTAGGATCCGGGACTTCTATAATTCACCCCTCCACTTT.

V gene TRBV9 combines with J gene TRBJ2-3; D gene ambiguous. The germline gives CDR1 SGDLS, CDR2 YYNGEE. This CDR3 contains 13 residues. V was shortened by 4 bases and J by 2 bases, with 8 bases between the two germline ends. The CDR3 sequence: CASSTTYTDTQYF. The DNA of the CDR3 is TGTGCCAGCAGCACCACATACACAGATACGCAGTATTTT.

This chain connects TRBV21-1 to TRBJ2-7; the table's D call, TRBD2, was not checked against the DNA. TRBV21-1 represents a pseudogene. The CDR3 has 11 residues. This CDR3 is CASSKRDEQYF. The CDR3 DNA reads TGTGCCAGCAGCAAACGGGACGAGCAGTACTTC.

This clone was counted a few times. The CDR3 region is CASSVDSPFGTQYF. Written as DNA, the CDR3 is TGTGCCAGCAGCGTAGACTCCCCCTTCGGGACCCAGTACTTC. The chain has TRBV9 and TRBJ2-5; no clear D. The V end lost 0 bases, the J end lost 7 bases, and 13 bases lay between the germline ends. There are 14 residues in the CDR3. Per the germline V gene, CDR1 is SGDLS and CDR2 is YYNGEE.

This chain joins TRBV15 and TRBJ2-1, with a possible D match to TRBD2 (6 bases). Germline V gives CDR1 LNHNV, CDR2 YYDKDF (reference sequence). The CDR3 is made up of 18 amino acids. V shed 5 bases and J shed 2 bases, with 22 bases lying between them. CDR3 residues: CATSSRGSGGITYNEQFF. The CDR3 nucleotides are TGTGCCACCAGCTCCCGGGGCTCCGGGGGAATCACCTACAATGAGCAGTTCTTC.

This clone appeared a few times. V and J are TRBV7-2 and TRBJ2-1; TRBD2 agrees at 7 bases. Germline loops: CDR1 SGHTA, CDR2 FQGNSA. Trimming cost V 2 bases and J 6 bases; bases outside gene matches: 4. The CDR3 runs to 14 residues. CDR3 sequence (DNA): TGTGCCAGCAGCTTAATGTGGACTAGCAATGAGCAGTTCTTC. Protein: CASSLMWTSNEQFF.

This rearrangement joins TRBV6-2 or TRBV6-3 to TRBJ2-5; 8 bases are a match to TRBD2. Germline trimming cut 6 bases from V and 5 bases from J; bases unmatched to any gene: 17. This CDR3 comprises 17 residues. Germline lookup yields CDR1 MNHEY and CDR2 SVGEGT. CDR3 residues: CASSLLGREAPGETQYF. The CDR3 bases are TGTGCCAGCAGCCTCCTTGGGCGGGAGGCCCCTGGGGAGACCCAGTACTTC.

V is TRBV6-1 and J is TRBJ1-6, with a weak D call TRBD1 (5 bases). The CDR3 consists of 15 residues. Trimming took 2 bases from V and 10 from J, leaving 15 bases between them. From germline, CDR1 is MNHNS and CDR2 SASEGT. The CDR3 nucleotides are TGTGCCAGCAGTGAATCGGCCGCAGGGTGGTCACCCCTCCACTTT. Residues: CASSESAAGWSPLHF.

This clone was counted a single time. The chain employs TRBV3-1 (or the pseudogene TRBV3-2) and TRBJ2-4; tentative D call: TRBD1 (6 bases). Germline assignment: CDR1 LGHDT and CDR2 YNNKEL (reference sequence). The ends were cut back, 4 bases at V and 6 bases at J, with 10 bases in the middle. The CDR3 contains 13 residues. CDR3 nucleotide sequence: TGTGCCAGCAGCCTTACAGGGCTAAACATTCAGTACTTC. Translated: CASSLTGLNIQYF.

The rearrangement uses TRBV18 and TRBJ2-1; TRBD2 might be the D (6 bases). Germline CDR1 is KGHSH and CDR2 is LQKENI. The CDR3 covers 13 residues. The germline V and J ends were trimmed by 8 bases and 3 bases, with 11 bases remaining between them. DNA for the CDR3: TGTGCCAGCGGGCGGGGATACTACAATGAGCAGTTCTTC. Translated: CASGRGYYNEQFF.

This chain joins TRBV7-3 and TRBJ2-1; the match to TRBD2 covers 12 bases. CDR3 size: 16 residues. Germline V gives CDR1 SGHTA, CDR2 FQGTGA. Losses at the gene ends were 4 bases for V and 5 bases for J; bases not matched to a gene: 6. CDR3 DNA sequence: TGTGCCAGCAGCTCCACCGGGACTAGCGGGCACAATGAGCAGTTCTTC. Residues: CASSSTGTSGHNEQFF.